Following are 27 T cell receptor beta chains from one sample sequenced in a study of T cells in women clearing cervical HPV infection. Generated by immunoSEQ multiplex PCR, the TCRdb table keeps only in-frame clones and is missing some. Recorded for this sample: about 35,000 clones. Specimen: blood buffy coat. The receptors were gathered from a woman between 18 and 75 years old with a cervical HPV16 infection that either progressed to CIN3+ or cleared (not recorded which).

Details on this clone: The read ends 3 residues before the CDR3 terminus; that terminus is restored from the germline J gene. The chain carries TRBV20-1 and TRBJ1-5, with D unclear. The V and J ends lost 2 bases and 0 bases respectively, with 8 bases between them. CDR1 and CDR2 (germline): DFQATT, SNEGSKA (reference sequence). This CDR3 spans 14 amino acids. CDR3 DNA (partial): TGCAGTGCTAGATCAAGGTATAGCAATCAGCCC. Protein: CSARSRYSNQP. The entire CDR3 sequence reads CSARSRYSNQPQHF.

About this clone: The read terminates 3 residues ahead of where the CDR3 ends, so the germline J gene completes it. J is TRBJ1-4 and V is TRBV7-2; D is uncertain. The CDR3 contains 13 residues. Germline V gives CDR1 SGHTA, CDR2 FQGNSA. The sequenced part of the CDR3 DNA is TGTGCCAGCAGCCAAGATGCTCGAGGGAAA. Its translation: CASSQDARGK. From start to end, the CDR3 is CASSQDARGKLFF.

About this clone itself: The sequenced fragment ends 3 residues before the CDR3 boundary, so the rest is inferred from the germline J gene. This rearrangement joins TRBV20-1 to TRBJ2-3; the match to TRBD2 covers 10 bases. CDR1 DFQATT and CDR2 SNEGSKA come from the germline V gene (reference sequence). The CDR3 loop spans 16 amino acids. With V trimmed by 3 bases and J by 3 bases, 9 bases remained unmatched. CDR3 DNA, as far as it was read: TGCAGTGCTAGGCGCCTAGCGGGAGTTGGAACAGATACG. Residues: CSARRLAGVGTDT. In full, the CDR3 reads CSARRLAGVGTDTQYF.

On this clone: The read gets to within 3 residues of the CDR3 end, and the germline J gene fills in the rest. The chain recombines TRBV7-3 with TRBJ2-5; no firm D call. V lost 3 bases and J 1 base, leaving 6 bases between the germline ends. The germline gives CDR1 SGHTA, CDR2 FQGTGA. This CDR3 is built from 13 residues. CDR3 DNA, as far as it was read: TGTGCCAGCAGCTTCGGGTCCCAAGAGACC. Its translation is CASSFGSQET. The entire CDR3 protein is CASSFGSQETQYF.

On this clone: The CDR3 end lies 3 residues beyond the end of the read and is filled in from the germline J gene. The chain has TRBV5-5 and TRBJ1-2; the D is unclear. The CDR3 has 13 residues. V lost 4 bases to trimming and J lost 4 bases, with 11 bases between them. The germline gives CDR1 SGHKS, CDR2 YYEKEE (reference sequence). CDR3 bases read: TGTGCCAGCAGCCAGTTGGCCACCTATGGC. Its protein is CASSQLATYG. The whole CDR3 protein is CASSQLATYGYTF.

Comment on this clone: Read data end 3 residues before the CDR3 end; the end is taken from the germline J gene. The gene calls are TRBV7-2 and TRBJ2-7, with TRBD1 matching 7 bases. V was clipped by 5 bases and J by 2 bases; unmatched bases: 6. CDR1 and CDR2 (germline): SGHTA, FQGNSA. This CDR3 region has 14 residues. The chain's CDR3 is CASSEIGTAYEQYF. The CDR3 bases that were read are TGTGCCAGCAGCGAGATCGGGACAGCCTACGAG.

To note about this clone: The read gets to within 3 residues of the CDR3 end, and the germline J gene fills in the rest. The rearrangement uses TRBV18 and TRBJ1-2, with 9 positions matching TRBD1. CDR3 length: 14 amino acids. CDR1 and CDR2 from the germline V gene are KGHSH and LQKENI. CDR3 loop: CASSPDRGADTYTF. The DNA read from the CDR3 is TGTGCCAGCTCCCCGGACAGGGGCGCAGATACC.

The CDR3: CARSSTSGTIETQYF. The sequenced CDR3 bases are TGTGCCAGAAGCTCGACTTCCGGGACAATAGAGACC. V usage is TRBV5-3 and J usage is TRBJ2-5; TRBD1 is a possible D gene (6 bases). The read is 3 residues too short to cover the CDR3 end, so that end is filled in from the germline J gene. TRBV5-3 belongs to the ORF category, with a function that is uncertain. This CDR3 region has 15 residues. The V end was cut by 3 bases, the J end by 4 bases, with 16 bases between.

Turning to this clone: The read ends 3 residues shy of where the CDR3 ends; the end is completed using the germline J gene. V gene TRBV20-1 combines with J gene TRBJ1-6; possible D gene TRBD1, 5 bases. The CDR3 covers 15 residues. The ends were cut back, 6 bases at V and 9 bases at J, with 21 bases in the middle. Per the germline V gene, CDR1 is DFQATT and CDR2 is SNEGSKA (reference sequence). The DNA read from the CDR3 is TGCAGTGCCAAACACTCACAGGTTATTGCTTCACCC. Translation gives CSAKHSQVIASP. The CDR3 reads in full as CSAKHSQVIASPLHF.

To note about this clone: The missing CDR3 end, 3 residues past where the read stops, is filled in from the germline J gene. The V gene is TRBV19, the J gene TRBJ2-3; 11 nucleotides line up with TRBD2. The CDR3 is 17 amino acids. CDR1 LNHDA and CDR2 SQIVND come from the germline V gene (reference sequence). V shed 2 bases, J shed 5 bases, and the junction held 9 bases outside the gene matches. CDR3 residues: CASSISHSGTSGDTQYF. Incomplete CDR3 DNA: TGTGCCAGTAGTATATCCCACTCCGGGACTAGCGGAGATACG.

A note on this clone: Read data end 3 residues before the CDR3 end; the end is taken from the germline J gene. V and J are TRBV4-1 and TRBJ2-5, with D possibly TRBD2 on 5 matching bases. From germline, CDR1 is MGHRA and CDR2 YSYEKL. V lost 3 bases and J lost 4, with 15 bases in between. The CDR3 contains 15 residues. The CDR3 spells CASSQYPGEPETQYF. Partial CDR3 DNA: TGCGCCAGCAGCCAGTATCCCGGGGAACCAGAGACC.

CDR3 loop: CASSPGQQNTGELFF. CDR3 bases read: TGTGCCAGCTCACCCGGACAGCAGAACACCGGGGAG. The gene calls are TRBV18 and TRBJ2-2; perhaps TRBD1 as D (6 bases). From the germline J gene comes the end of the CDR3, since the read stops 3 residues before it. Germline values: CDR1 KGHSH, CDR2 LQKENI. There are 15 residues in the CDR3. The V and J ends lost 3 bases and 1 base respectively, with 9 bases between them.

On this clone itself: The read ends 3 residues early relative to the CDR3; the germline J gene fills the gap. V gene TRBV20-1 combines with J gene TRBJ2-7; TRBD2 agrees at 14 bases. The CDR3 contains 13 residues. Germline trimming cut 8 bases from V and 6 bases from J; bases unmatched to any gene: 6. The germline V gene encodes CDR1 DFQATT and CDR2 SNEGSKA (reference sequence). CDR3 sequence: CSPGTSGRGEQYF. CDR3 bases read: TGCAGTCCAGGGACTAGCGGGAGAGGCGAG.

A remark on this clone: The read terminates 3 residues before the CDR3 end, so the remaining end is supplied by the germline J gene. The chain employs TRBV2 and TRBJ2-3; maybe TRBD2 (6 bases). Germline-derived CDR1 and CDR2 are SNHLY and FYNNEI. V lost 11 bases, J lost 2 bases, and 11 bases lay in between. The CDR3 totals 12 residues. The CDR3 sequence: CAGGLNTDTQYF. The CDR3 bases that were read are TGTGCCGGTGGACTAAACACAGATACG. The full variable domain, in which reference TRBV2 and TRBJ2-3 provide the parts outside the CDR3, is EPEVTQTPSHQVTQMGQEVILRCVPISNHLYFYWYRQILGQKVEFLVSFYNNEISEKSEIFDDQFSVERPDGSNFTLKIRSTKLEDSAMYFCAGGLNTDTQYFGPGTRLTVL.

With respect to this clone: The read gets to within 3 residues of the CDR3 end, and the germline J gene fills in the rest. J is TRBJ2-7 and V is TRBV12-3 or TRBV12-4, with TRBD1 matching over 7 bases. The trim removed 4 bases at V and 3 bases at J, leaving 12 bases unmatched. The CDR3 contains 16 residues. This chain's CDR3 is CASSSSGTAYLYEQYF. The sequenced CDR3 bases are TGTGCCAGCAGTTCCTCCGGGACAGCCTATCTCTACGAG.

The CDR3 loop reads CASSPLPTGSIGYGQYF. The CDR3 bases that were read are TGTGCCAGCTCACCCCTACCGACAGGTTCCATAGGCTATGGT. This chain joins TRBV18 and TRBJ2-4; the D gene is possibly TRBD1 (6 bases). The sequence runs out 3 residues before the end of the CDR3; the remainder is reconstructed from the germline J gene. The CDR3 runs 17 residues. Germline CDR1 KGHSH, CDR2 LQKENI.

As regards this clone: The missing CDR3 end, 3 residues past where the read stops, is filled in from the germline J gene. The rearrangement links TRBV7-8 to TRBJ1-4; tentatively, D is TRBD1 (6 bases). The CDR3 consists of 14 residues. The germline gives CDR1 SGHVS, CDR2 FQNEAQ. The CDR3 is CASSLVQGRAPLFF. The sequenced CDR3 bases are TGTGCCAGCAGCTTAGTACAGGGTAGGGCACCA.

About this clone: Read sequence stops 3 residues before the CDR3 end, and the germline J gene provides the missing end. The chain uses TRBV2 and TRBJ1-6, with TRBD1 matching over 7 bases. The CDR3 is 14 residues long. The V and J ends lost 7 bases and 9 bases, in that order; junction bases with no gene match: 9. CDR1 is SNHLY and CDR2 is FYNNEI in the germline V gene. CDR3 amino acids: CASNPDRAVSPLHF. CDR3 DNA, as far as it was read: TGTGCCAGCAATCCAGACAGGGCCGTTTCACCC.

The CDR3 protein is CASWRESSGNTIYF. The DNA read from the CDR3 is TGTGCCAGCTGGCGGGAGAGCTCTGGAAACACC. V gene TRBV2 combines with J gene TRBJ1-3, with D unclear. The missing CDR3 end, 3 residues past where the read stops, is filled in from the germline J gene. The ends were cut back, 8 bases at V and 0 bases at J, with 11 bases in the middle. CDR3 length: 14 amino acids. CDR1 is SNHLY and CDR2 is FYNNEI in the germline V gene.

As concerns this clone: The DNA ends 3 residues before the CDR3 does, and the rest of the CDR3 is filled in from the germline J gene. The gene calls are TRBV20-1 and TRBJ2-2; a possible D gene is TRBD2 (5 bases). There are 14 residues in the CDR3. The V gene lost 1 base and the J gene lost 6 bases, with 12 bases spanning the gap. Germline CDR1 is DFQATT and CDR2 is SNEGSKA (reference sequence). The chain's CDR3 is CSARGSGFPGELFF. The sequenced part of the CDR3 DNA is TGCAGTGCTAGAGGGTCGGGGTTCCCCGGGGAG.

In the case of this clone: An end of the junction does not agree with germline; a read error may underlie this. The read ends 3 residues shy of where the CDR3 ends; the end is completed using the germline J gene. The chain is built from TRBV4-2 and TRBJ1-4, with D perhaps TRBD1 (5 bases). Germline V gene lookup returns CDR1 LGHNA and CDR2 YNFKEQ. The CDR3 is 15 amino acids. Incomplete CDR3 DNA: TGCGCCAGCAGCCAAGATAGGACACAAAATGAAAAA. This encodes CASSQDRTQNEK. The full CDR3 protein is CASSQDRTQNEKLFF.

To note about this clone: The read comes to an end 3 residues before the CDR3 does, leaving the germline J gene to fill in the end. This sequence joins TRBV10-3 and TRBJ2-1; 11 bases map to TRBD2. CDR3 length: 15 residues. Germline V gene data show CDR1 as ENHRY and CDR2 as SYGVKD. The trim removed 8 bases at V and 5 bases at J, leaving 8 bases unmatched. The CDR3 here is CAIGQTSGSNNEQFF. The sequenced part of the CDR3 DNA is TGTGCCATCGGGCAAACTAGCGGGAGCAACAATGAG.

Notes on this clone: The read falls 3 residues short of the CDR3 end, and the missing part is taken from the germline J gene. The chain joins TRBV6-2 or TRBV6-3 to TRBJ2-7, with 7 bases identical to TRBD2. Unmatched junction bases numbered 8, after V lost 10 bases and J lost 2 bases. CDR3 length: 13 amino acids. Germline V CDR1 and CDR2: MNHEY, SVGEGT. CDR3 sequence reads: CATTWGGAYEQYF. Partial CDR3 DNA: TGTGCCACCACCTGGGGGGGGGCCTACGAG.

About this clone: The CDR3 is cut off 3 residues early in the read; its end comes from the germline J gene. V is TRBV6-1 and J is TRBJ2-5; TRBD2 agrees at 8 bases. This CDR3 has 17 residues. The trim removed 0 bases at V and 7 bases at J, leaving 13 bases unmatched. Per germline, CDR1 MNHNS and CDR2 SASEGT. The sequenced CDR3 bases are TGTGCCAGCAGTGAAGCGGCTGGGAGGGCGGGGGGAGGGACC. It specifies CASSEAAGRAGGGT. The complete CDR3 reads CASSEAAGRAGGGTQYF.

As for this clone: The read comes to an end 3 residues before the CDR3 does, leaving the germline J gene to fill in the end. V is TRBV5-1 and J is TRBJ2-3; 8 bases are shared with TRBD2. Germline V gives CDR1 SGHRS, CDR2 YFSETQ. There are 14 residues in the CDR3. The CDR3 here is CASSRSGGEETQYF. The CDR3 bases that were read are TGCGCCAGCAGCCGTTCGGGGGGGGAAGAGACG.

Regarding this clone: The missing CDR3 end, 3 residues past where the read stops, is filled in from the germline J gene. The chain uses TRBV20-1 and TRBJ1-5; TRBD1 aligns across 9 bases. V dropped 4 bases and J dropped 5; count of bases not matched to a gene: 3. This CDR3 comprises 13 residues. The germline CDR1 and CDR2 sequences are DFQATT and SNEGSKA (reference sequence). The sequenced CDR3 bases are TGCAGTGCTATAAGGACAGGGGATCAGCCC. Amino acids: CSAIRTGDQP. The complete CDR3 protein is CSAIRTGDQPQHF.

The CDR3 sequence is CSAPTANGAKNIQYF. The covered CDR3 bases are TGCAGTGCTCCGACAGCGAATGGGGCCAAAAACATT. V is TRBV20-1 and J is TRBJ2-4, with a weak D call TRBD1 (5 bases). The read gets to within 3 residues of the CDR3 end, and the germline J gene fills in the rest. The CDR3 totals 15 residues. V lost 5 bases, J lost 1 base, and 15 bases lay in between. The germline V gene has CDR1 DFQATT and CDR2 SNEGSKA (reference sequence).